Listed here are 28 T cell receptor beta chains from one sample, sequenced in a study of cytotoxic CD8 clonotypes in ibrutinib-treated CLL. TCRdb keeps only in-frame clones here, not all; method: immunoSEQ multiplex PCR. The sample includes tens of thousands of clones, roughly 70% of them seen just once. The sample was PBMCs, taken after 12 months of ibrutinib treatment. The receptors come from a human donor with chronic lymphocytic leukemia.

The chain joins TRBV6-5 to TRBJ2-2; TRBD2 agrees at 7 bases. The CDR3 runs 15 residues. The ends lost 4 bases at V and 4 bases at J; junction bases unmatched: 6. CDR1 and CDR2 from the germline V gene are MNHEY and SVGAGI. The CDR3 loop reads CASSSAGVGTGELFF. CDR3 bases: TGTGCCAGCAGTTCGGCGGGGGTCGGCACCGGGGAGCTGTTTTTT.

CDR3 loop: CSVGGRDPYEQYF. The CDR3 nucleotides are TGCAGCGTTGGGGGCAGAGACCCCTACGAGCAGTACTTC. The gene calls are TRBV29-1 and TRBJ2-7; a weak D match, TRBD1 (5 bases). The CDR3 contains 13 residues. Trimming removed 4 bases at V and 2 bases at J, with 12 bases between. The germline gives CDR1 SQVTM, CDR2 ANQGSEA.

Here the CDR3 reads CASSPLAGEYEQYF. The CDR3 region has the DNA TGCGCCAGCAGCCCATTAGCGGGAGAGTACGAGCAGTACTTC. The chain recombines TRBV5-1 with TRBJ2-7, with 9 bases aligning to TRBD2. The CDR3 spans 14 residues. V shed 4 bases, J shed 4 bases, and the junction held 6 bases outside the gene matches. The germline V gene encodes CDR1 SGHRS and CDR2 YFSETQ.

The chain is built from TRBV7-2 and TRBJ2-5; 9 positions match TRBD1. The J segment lost 4 bases and the V segment lost 8 bases, leaving 8 bases of the junction unmatched. The CDR3 runs 14 residues. Germline V gives CDR1 SGHTA, CDR2 FQGNSA. Written as DNA, the CDR3 is TGTGCCAGCTCACCGGGACAGGGAGCAGAGACCCAGTACTTC. Its translation is CASSPGQGAETQYF.

The CDR3 here is CASSLVSGRVGELFF. CDR3 nucleotides: TGTGCCAGCAGCTTAGTTAGCGGGAGGGTCGGGGAGCTGTTTTTT. J is TRBJ2-2 and V is TRBV11-2; 11 bases are a match to TRBD2. Germline CDR1 SGHAT, CDR2 FQNNGV. The ends lost 1 base at V and 7 bases at J; junction bases unmatched: 2. The CDR3 is 15 amino acids.

The genes are TRBV19 and TRBJ1-1; possibly TRBD1 for D (5 bases). The CDR3 spans 13 residues. Trimming removed 7 bases at V and 5 bases at J, with 14 bases between. Germline CDR1 is LNHDA and CDR2 is SQIVND (reference sequence). CDR3 protein: CASKPRDWTEAFF. The CDR3 DNA sequence: TGTGCCAGTAAACCCAGGGACTGGACTGAAGCTTTCTTT.

The genes are TRBV9 and TRBJ2-1; D gene ambiguous. CDR3 length: 16 residues. Trimming removed 0 bases from V and 2 bases from J, with 12 bases in between. Germline CDR1 SGDLS, CDR2 YYNGEE. The CDR3 sequence is CASSVGRIRTYNEQFF. DNA of the CDR3: TGTGCCAGCAGCGTAGGAAGAATTCGTACCTACAATGAGCAGTTCTTC.

In its sample, this clone was seen many times. The V gene is TRBV10-3, the J gene TRBJ2-7; D possibly corresponds to TRBD1 (6 bases). CDR1 and CDR2 (germline): ENHRY, SYGVKD. V was pared by 4 bases and J by 3 bases, with 19 bases between. The CDR3 has 16 amino acids. The CDR3 DNA sequence: TGTGCCATCAGTGGTCCCGAGACAGGTGACTTCTACGAGCAGTACTTC. It translates to CAISGPETGDFYEQYF.

This rearrangement joins TRBV6-1 to TRBJ2-3; D possibly corresponds to TRBD1 (6 bases). This CDR3 has 13 amino acids. Per germline, CDR1 MNHNS and CDR2 SASEGT. V lost 2 bases to trimming and J lost 3 bases, with 6 bases between them. The CDR3 sequence: CASSEQGTDTQYF. For the CDR3, the DNA is TGTGCCAGCAGTGAACAGGGGACAGATACGCAGTATTTT.

This chain uses TRBV10-1 with TRBJ2-7; D call uncertain. Germline-derived CDR1 and CDR2 are WNHNN and SYGVQD (reference sequence). V was pared by 7 bases and J by 0 bases, with 10 bases between. This CDR3 has 13 residues. The CDR3 nucleotides are TGCGCCAGCAATCACGCCTACTCCTACGAGCAGTACTTC. It encodes CASNHAYSYEQYF.

V gene TRBV7-8 combines with J gene TRBJ2-2; D ambiguous. The CDR3 consists of 15 residues. V gave up 4 bases and J gave up 3 bases, with 12 bases separating them. Germline assignment: CDR1 SGHVS and CDR2 FQNEAQ. Here the CDR3 reads CASSSGWGYTGELFF. CDR3 nucleotide sequence: TGTGCCAGCAGCTCCGGGTGGGGTTACACCGGGGAGCTGTTTTTT.

The chain recombines TRBV28 with TRBJ2-5; 8 nucleotides agree with TRBD1. This CDR3 spans 14 amino acids. The J segment lost 6 bases and the V segment lost 4 bases, leaving 7 bases of the junction unmatched. Per the germline V gene, CDR1 is MDHEN and CDR2 is SYDVKM. The CDR3 is CASSSSGQGQTQYF. CDR3 in DNA: TGTGCCAGCAGTTCATCTGGACAGGGACAGACCCAGTACTTC.

The J gene is TRBJ1-2, the V gene TRBV28; no definite D call. The V gene's germline CDR1 is MDHEN and CDR2 SYDVKM. V shed 2 bases and J shed 8 bases, with 9 bases lying between them. The CDR3 has 12 amino acids. CDR3 in amino acids: CASSLAASGYTF. CDR3 bases: TGTGCCAGCAGTTTAGCAGCCAGCGGCTACACCTTC.

Only one count was recorded for this clone. The chain uses TRBV5-6 and TRBJ2-3; D is possibly TRBD2 (7 bases). The CDR3 consists of 14 residues. Between the trimmed V and J ends, which lost 2 bases and 4 bases, there was a span of 11 bases. Germline V lookup: CDR1 SGHDT, CDR2 YYEEEE. CDR3: CASSFGGQADTQYF. The CDR3 bases are TGTGCCAGCAGCTTCGGGGGGCAGGCAGATACGCAGTATTTT.

This rearrangement joins TRBV19 to TRBJ2-7, with D perhaps matching TRBD1 (6 bases). Trimming took 3 bases from V and 3 from J, leaving 15 bases between them. Germline values: CDR1 LNHDA, CDR2 SQIVND (reference sequence). The CDR3 loop spans 15 amino acids. For the CDR3, the DNA is TGTGCCAGTAGTATTGTGGGGGCCGCGAACTACGAGCAGTACTTC. This sequence encodes CASSIVGAANYEQYF.

This chain uses TRBV11-1 with TRBJ2-7; 7 bases fit TRBD2. CDR3 length equals 15 residues. Germline loops: CDR1 SGHAT, CDR2 FQDESV (reference sequence). V dropped 0 bases and J dropped 0; count of bases not matched to a gene: 2. CDR3 sequence: CASSLAGGPSYEQYF. The CDR3 DNA is TGTGCCAGCAGCTTAGCGGGAGGGCCCTCCTACGAGCAGTACTTC.

The rearrangement joins TRBV7-9 to TRBJ2-1, with 8 bases lining up with TRBD2. With V trimmed by 1 base and J by 6 bases, 5 bases remained unmatched. The V gene's germline CDR1 is SEHNR and CDR2 FQNEAQ (reference sequence). This CDR3 contains 15 residues. For the CDR3, the DNA is TGTGCCAGCAGCTTAGAAACGGGAGGGACCAATGAGCAGTTCTTC. Encoded protein: CASSLETGGTNEQFF.

The chain recombines TRBV6-4 with TRBJ1-1; D ambiguous. Germline loops: CDR1 MRHNA, CDR2 SNTAGT. The CDR3 covers 13 residues. V was trimmed by 6 bases and J by 2 bases, leaving 10 bases between them. The DNA for the CDR3 is TGTGCCAGCAGCCTAGACCTTAACACTGAAGCTTTCTTT. This encodes CASSLDLNTEAFF.

The chain recombines TRBV9 with TRBJ1-4; D is unclear. V gave up 3 bases and J gave up 0 bases, with 12 bases separating them. Looked up from germline, CDR1 is SGDLS and CDR2 is YYNGEE. The CDR3 extends over 16 amino acids. Here the CDR3 reads CASSALPHSTNEKLFF. CDR3 nucleotide sequence: TGTGCCAGCAGCGCACTTCCACACTCAACTAATGAAAAACTGTTTTTT.

V gene TRBV29-1 combines with J gene TRBJ1-1, with D hard to call. Looked up from germline, CDR1 is SQVTM and CDR2 is ANQGSEA. This CDR3 is built from 13 residues. Trimming left V 4 bases short and J 4 bases short, with 13 bases between. CDR3 residues: CSVVNHPTTEAFF. The DNA for the CDR3 is TGCAGCGTTGTGAACCACCCCACCACTGAAGCTTTCTTT.

The chain links TRBV6-6 to TRBJ2-7; D is uncertain. The CDR3 length is 13 residues. Trimming took off 3 bases at V and 3 bases at J, with 9 bases between the two ends. In germline, CDR1 is MNHNY, CDR2 SVGAGI (reference sequence). The CDR3: CASSYPPLYEQYF. The CDR3 DNA sequence: TGTGCCAGCAGTTATCCCCCCCTCTACGAGCAGTACTTC.

This clone was observed a few times. The V and J genes are TRBV19 and TRBJ2-1, with D maybe TRBD2 (6 bases). The germline gives CDR1 LNHDA, CDR2 SQIVND (reference sequence). This CDR3 spans 16 amino acids. With 3 bases removed from V and 6 bases from J, the gap between germline ends came to 18 bases. The CDR3 DNA reads TGTGCCAGTAGTATCGTCACTAGCTCGCTGACCAATGAGCAGTTCTTC. This sequence encodes CASSIVTSSLTNEQFF.

V and J are TRBV7-9 and TRBJ1-1; D possibly corresponds to TRBD1 (5 bases). The CDR3 runs 15 residues. V lost 3 bases to trimming and J lost 5 bases, with 16 bases between them. Germline lookup yields CDR1 SEHNR and CDR2 FQNEAQ (reference sequence). Here the CDR3 reads CASSFLGGVLTEAFF. The CDR3 region has the DNA TGTGCCAGCAGCTTCCTCGGGGGGGTTCTGACTGAAGCTTTCTTT.

The rearrangement joins TRBV7-2 to TRBJ2-5, with TRBD1 matching 12 bases. V lost 3 bases, J lost 2 bases, and 7 bases stayed unmatched. This CDR3 contains 17 residues. The V gene's germline CDR1 is SGHTA and CDR2 FQGNSA. As DNA, the CDR3 is TGTGCCAGCAGCTTGGGACAGGGGGCGCCTCGGCAAGAGACCCAGTACTTC. Translation: CASSLGQGAPRQETQYF. The variable domain in full, completed from reference TRBV7-2 and TRBJ2-5, reads GAGVSQSPSNKVTEKGKDVELRCDPISGHTALYWYRQSLGQGLEFLIYFQGNSAPDKSGLPSDRFSAERTGGSVSTLTIQRTQQEDSAVYLCASSLGQGAPRQETQYFGPGTRLLVL.

The J gene is TRBJ2-2, the V gene TRBV30; no reliable D call. The germline V gene has CDR1 GTSNPN and CDR2 SVGIG (reference sequence). V was trimmed by 5 bases and J by 4 bases, leaving 11 bases between them. The CDR3 is made up of 13 amino acids. The CDR3 coding sequence is TGTGCCTGGGGGCAGCATTCCACCGGGGAGCTGTTTTTT. Protein product: CAWGQHSTGELFF.

This clone was seen a handful of times. The rearrangement links TRBV19 to TRBJ2-2, with a tentative D call TRBD1 (5 bases). With 2 bases removed from V and 4 bases from J, the gap between germline ends came to 11 bases. The V gene's germline CDR1 is LNHDA and CDR2 SQIVND (reference sequence). There are 15 residues in the CDR3. CDR3 loop: CASSIQGLSTGELFF. The CDR3 coding sequence is TGTGCCAGTAGTATACAGGGATTGAGCACCGGGGAGCTGTTTTTT.

Only a few counts were recorded for this clone. The chain uses TRBV18 and TRBJ2-2, with D perhaps TRBD1 or TRBD2 (5 bases each). Trimming shortened V by 3 bases and J by 2 bases, and 10 bases separated the two germline ends. CDR1 and CDR2 from the germline V gene are KGHSH and LQKENI. The CDR3 runs 15 residues. The CDR3 loop reads CASSPTGDNTGELFF. The CDR3 region has the DNA TGTGCCAGCTCACCGACCGGGGACAACACCGGGGAGCTGTTTTTT.

This rearrangement joins TRBV7-3 to TRBJ2-2, with a weak D call TRBD1 (5 bases). V lost 5 bases and J lost 0, with 7 bases in between. The CDR3 loop spans 14 amino acids. Germline loops: CDR1 SGHTA, CDR2 FQGTGA. CDR3 in DNA: TGTGCCAGCAGCAGACAGCCGAACACCGGGGAGCTGTTTTTT. This sequence encodes CASSRQPNTGELFF. Full variable domain (missing parts from reference TRBV7-3 and TRBJ2-2): GAGVSQTPSNKVTEKGKYVELRCDPISGHTALYWYRQSLGQGPEFLIYFQGTGAADDSGLPNDRFFAVRPEGSVSTLKIQRTERGDSAVYLCASSRQPNTGELFFGEGSRLTVL.